Here is one T cell receptor (beta chain) with its context. What it binds is not known. This entry is derived from a study of CD8 T cells in ankylosing spondylitis. Study observations and caveats: Earlier reports found some motif variants in synovial fluid and blood in reactive arthritis. Ankylosing spondylitis blood seemed to carry a telltale TCR beta motif made of under ten highly homologous variants. A CD8+ phenotype characterized the disease-linked clones, which were relatively rare in peripheral blood. It was reported that disease-linked clones were significantly enriched in matched ankylosing spondylitis synovial fluid.

With molecular barcodes, quantitative 5'-RACE was used to make the TCR beta libraries. TCRdb reanalysed the 5' RACE reads using MiXCR and keeps one entry per CDR3 protein. The sample lists 700,000 to 1,000,000 distinct CDR3 sequences, 10% to 15% occurring once. Trimming took 2 bases from V and 4 from J; bases not matched to a gene: 6. This CDR3 is built from 16 residues. The germline CDR1 and CDR2 sequences are ENHRY and SYGVKD. This TCR was sampled from a male donor with ankylosing spondylitis. This chain uses TRBV10-3 with TRBJ2-1; 9 nucleotides line up with TRBD1. The source material was blood, either unsorted or a sorted T cell fraction (not recorded which). CDR3: CAISETRTGEYNEQFF. The CDR3 nucleotides are TGTGCCATCAGTGAGACTCGGACAGGGGAGTACAATGAGCAGTTCTTC.